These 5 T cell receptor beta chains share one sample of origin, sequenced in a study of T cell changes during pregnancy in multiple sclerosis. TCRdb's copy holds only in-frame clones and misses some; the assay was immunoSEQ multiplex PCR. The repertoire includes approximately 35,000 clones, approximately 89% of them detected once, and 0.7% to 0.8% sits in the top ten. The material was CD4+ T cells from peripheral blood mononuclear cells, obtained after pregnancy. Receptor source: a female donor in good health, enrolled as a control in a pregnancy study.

The CDR3 nucleotides read TGTGCCAGCAGCACCCGACAGGGGGCCGGCACAGATACGCAGTATTTT. Translated: CASSTRQGAGTDTQYF. This chain links TRBV6-6 with TRBJ2-3; 10 bases align to TRBD1. CDR3 length: 16 amino acids. The V gene end was trimmed by 6 bases and the J gene end by 1 base; junction bases not matched to a gene: 7. CDR1 is MNHNY and CDR2 is SVGAGI in the germline V gene (reference sequence).

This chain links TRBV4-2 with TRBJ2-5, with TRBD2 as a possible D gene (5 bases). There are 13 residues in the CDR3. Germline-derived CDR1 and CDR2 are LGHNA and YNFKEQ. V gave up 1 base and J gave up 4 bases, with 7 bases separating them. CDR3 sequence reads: CASSQGGRETQYF. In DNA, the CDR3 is TGTGCCAGCAGCCAAGGTGGGAGAGAGACCCAGTACTTC.

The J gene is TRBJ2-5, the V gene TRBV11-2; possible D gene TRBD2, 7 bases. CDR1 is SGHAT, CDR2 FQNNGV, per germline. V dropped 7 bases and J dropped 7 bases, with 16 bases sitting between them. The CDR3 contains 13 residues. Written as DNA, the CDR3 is TGTGCCAGCACCCGGGGGGCGGTGGGGACCCAGTACTTC. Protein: CASTRGAVGTQYF.

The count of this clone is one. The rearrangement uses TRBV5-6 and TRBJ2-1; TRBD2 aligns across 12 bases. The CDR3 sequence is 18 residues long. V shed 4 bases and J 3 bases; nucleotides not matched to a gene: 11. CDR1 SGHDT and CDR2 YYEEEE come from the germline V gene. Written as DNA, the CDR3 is TGTGCCAGCAGCCTCTTTTCTAGCGGGAGGGCCGTCTACAATGAGCAGTTCTTC. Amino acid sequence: CASSLFSSGRAVYNEQFF.

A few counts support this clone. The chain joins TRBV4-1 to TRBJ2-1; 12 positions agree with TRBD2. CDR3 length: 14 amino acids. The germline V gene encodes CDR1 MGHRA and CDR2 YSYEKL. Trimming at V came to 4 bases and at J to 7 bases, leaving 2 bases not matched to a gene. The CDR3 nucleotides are TGCGCCAGCAGCCCTGGACTAGCGGGGAATGAGCAGTTCTTC. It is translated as CASSPGLAGNEQFF.